The 25 T cell receptor beta chains in this list originate from one sample, sequenced in a study of T-cell reconstitution after alpha-beta-depleted transplantation in children. Unique molecular identifiers were used to barcode this TCRbeta library. In TCRdb, the PCR reads were re-called with MiXCR into one record per CDR3 protein. The sample contains 97,000 or so distinct CDR3 sequences, under 7% of which appear only once. This specimen consisted of PBMCs, mostly from graft donor cells, obtained 60 days after TCRalphabeta/CD19-depleted stem cell transplant. These receptors were taken from a female patient aged 2-9 years who had a stem cell transplant for Fanconi anemia, so the T cells may come from the graft donor.

This clonotype appeared many times. The chain links TRBV12-3 or TRBV12-4 to TRBJ2-7; no reliable D call. V was shortened by 7 bases and J by 6 bases, with 13 bases between the two germline ends. The CDR3 spans 12 residues. The CDR3 here is CASTLIGREQYF. Here the CDR3 DNA reads TGTGCCAGCACCCTAATTGGTCGCGAGCAGTACTTC.

This clonotype turned up a few times. The chain recombines TRBV28 with TRBJ1-5, with 8 bases identical to TRBD1. Germline loops: CDR1 MDHEN, CDR2 SYDVKM. The CDR3 is made up of 16 amino acids. Unmatched junction bases numbered 9, after V lost 2 bases and J lost 6 bases. The CDR3 sequence: CASSLPTGAISQPQHF. CDR3 DNA: TGTGCCAGCAGTTTACCGACAGGGGCGATCAGTCAGCCCCAGCATTTT.

This clonotype appeared a few times. The chain links TRBV7-6 to TRBJ2-4; 9 nucleotides line up with TRBD2. CDR1 is SGHVS and CDR2 is FNYEAQ in the germline V gene. The CDR3 runs 17 residues. V was pared by 6 bases and J by 1 base, with 10 bases of the junction left unmatched. DNA of the CDR3: TGTGCCAGCAGTGCGGGAGGGGGCCAGTGGGCCAAAAACATTCAGTACTTC. It specifies CASSAGGGQWAKNIQYF.

There are many counts of this clonotype. J is TRBJ2-3 and V is TRBV11-2; D is uncertain. The germline V and J ends were trimmed by 0 bases and 2 bases, with 9 bases remaining between them. Germline-derived CDR1 and CDR2 are SGHAT and FQNNGV. This CDR3 has 15 residues. The CDR3 coding sequence is TGTGCCAGCAGCTTAGATGGCGGATTCACAGATACGCAGTATTTT. Translating it yields CASSLDGGFTDTQYF.

At least ten counts were recorded for this clonotype. The chain recombines TRBV20-1 with TRBJ2-7, with a weak D call TRBD2 (6 bases). CDR1 DFQATT and CDR2 SNEGSKA come from the germline V gene (reference sequence). Trimming stripped 3 bases from V and 5 bases from J, with 17 bases between. The CDR3 contains 14 residues. DNA for the CDR3: TGCAGTGCTAGTGAACAAAAGGAGGGAGACGAGCAGTACTTC. Protein: CSASEQKEGDEQYF.

The table lists this clonotype with a count of one. The gene calls are TRBV28 and TRBJ2-5; no reliable D call. Trimming left V 3 bases short and J 4 bases short, with 9 bases between. The CDR3 is made up of 13 amino acids. Germline V gives CDR1 MDHEN, CDR2 SYDVKM. The CDR3 spells CASSLLQPETQYF. CDR3 sequence (DNA): TGTGCCAGCAGTTTGCTACAGCCAGAGACCCAGTACTTC.

This clonotype showed up just a few times. The chain recombines TRBV18 with TRBJ2-1, with 9 bases identical to TRBD2. The CDR3 has 14 residues. Trimming removed 1 base from V and 5 bases from J; junction bases left unmatched: 0. Per the germline V gene, CDR1 is KGHSH and CDR2 is LQKENI. The CDR3 loop is CASSPLAGDNEQFF. The CDR3 DNA reads as TGTGCCAGCTCACCACTAGCGGGAGACAATGAGCAGTTCTTC.

This clonotype has at least ten counts. The V gene is TRBV29-1, the J gene TRBJ1-6; D is possibly TRBD1 (5 bases). Germline CDR1 and CDR2: SQVTM and ANQGSEA. CDR3 length: 13 amino acids. V was trimmed by 5 bases and J by 8 bases, leaving 13 bases between them. The CDR3 protein is CSVRVGDHSPLHF. CDR3 sequence (DNA): TGCAGCGTTAGGGTCGGGGACCATTCACCCCTCCACTTT.

This clonotype showed up many times. The genes are TRBV5-1 and TRBJ2-5, with 9 bases lining up with TRBD1. The germline CDR1 and CDR2 sequences are SGHRS and YFSETQ. V lost 3 bases, J lost 1 base, and 1 base stayed unmatched. The CDR3 extends over 14 amino acids. Written as DNA, the CDR3 is TGCGCCAGCAGCTCGGGACAGGGCCAAGAGACCCAGTACTTC. As protein: CASSSGQGQETQYF.

This clonotype was counted only a few times. This CDR3 reads CASSPTSLRRLAGVHDEQFF. CDR3 in DNA: TGTGCCAGCAGCCCGACAAGCTTGCGCCGACTAGCGGGAGTTCACGATGAGCAGTTCTTC. The rearrangement links TRBV3-1 to TRBJ2-1; 12 bases agree with TRBD2. Per germline, CDR1 LGHDT and CDR2 YNNKEL (reference sequence). The CDR3 extends over 20 amino acids. The junction had 21 bases not matched to a gene; V was cut back by 4 bases and J by 8 bases.

V gene TRBV7-3 combines with J gene TRBJ2-1; D may be TRBD2 (5 bases). Per germline, CDR1 SGHTA and CDR2 FQGTGA. The CDR3 consists of 14 residues. V lost 5 bases to trimming and J lost 6 bases, with 14 bases between them. As DNA, the CDR3 is TGTGCCAGCAGCCCCGGGGTAGCTCGCAATGAGCAGTTCTTC. Residues: CASSPGVARNEQFF.

This clonotype has just a few counts. The chain is built from TRBV2 and TRBJ2-5; TRBD1 agrees at 9 bases. V lost 6 bases to trimming and J lost 4 bases; unmatched junction nucleotides: 6. The CDR3 is 14 amino acids. In germline, CDR1 is SNHLY, CDR2 FYNNEI. CDR3 loop: CASRVRDRVETQYF. CDR3 in DNA: TGTGCCAGCAGAGTCCGGGACAGGGTAGAGACCCAGTACTTC. The whole variable domain, remainder taken from reference TRBV2 and TRBJ2-5, is EPEVTQTPSHQVTQMGQEVILRCVPISNHLYFYWYRQILGQKVEFLVSFYNNEISEKSEIFDDQFSVERPDGSNFTLKIRSTKLEDSAMYFCASRVRDRVETQYFGPGTRLLVL.

This clonotype was observed at least ten times. The chain joins TRBV5-1 to TRBJ2-1, with 8 nucleotides matching TRBD2. This CDR3 is built from 15 residues. Germline assignment: CDR1 SGHRS and CDR2 YFSETQ. V lost 0 bases and J lost 9; bases outside the gene matches: 8. The CDR3 region is CASSLGPRLASEQFF. The CDR3 nucleotides are TGCGCCAGCAGCTTGGGCCCCCGACTAGCGAGTGAGCAGTTCTTC.

This clonotype was detected many times. The genes are TRBV7-8 and TRBJ2-7; perhaps TRBD1 as D (6 bases). This CDR3 is 15 amino acids long. CDR1 and CDR2 (germline): SGHVS, FQNEAQ. Trimming took 5 bases from V and 0 from J, leaving 14 bases between them. For the CDR3, the DNA is TGTGCCAGCAGCATAAGTAGACAGGTCTCCTACGAGCAGTACTTC. Amino acids: CASSISRQVSYEQYF.

This clonotype was found many times. The V call is TRBV6-5, the J call TRBJ2-1, with 11 bases matching TRBD2. The germline V gene encodes CDR1 MNHEY and CDR2 SVGAGI. V lost 5 bases, J lost 7 bases, and 7 bases stayed unmatched. There are 15 residues in the CDR3. CDR3 in DNA: TGTGCCAGCAGTCTCACTAGCGGGAGAGGGAATGAGCAGTTCTTC. It yields the protein CASSLTSGRGNEQFF.

The chain couples TRBV7-3 to TRBJ2-7; 9 bases fit TRBD1. This CDR3 contains 17 residues. Germline CDR1 SGHTA, CDR2 FQGTGA. J was trimmed by 5 bases and V by 1 base; bases with no gene match: 12. The CDR3 loop is CASSLSLLGQGRDEQYF. The CDR3 region has the DNA TGTGCCAGCAGCTTAAGTTTGCTGGGACAGGGAAGAGACGAGCAGTACTTC. Complete variable domain (other parts from reference TRBV7-3 and TRBJ2-7): GAGVSQTPSNKVTEKGKYVELRCDPISGHTALYWYRQSLGQGPEFLIYFQGTGAADDSGLPNDRFFAVRPEGSVSTLKIQRTERGDSAVYLCASSLSLLGQGRDEQYFGPGTRLTVT.

This chain links TRBV18 with TRBJ2-6; a possible D gene is TRBD1 (5 bases). CDR1 is KGHSH and CDR2 is LQKENI in the germline V gene. CDR3 length equals 17 residues. Trimming cost V 6 bases and J 0 bases, with 15 bases left between them. CDR3 amino acids: CASSLGHSSSGANVLTF. The CDR3 nucleotides are TGTGCCAGCTCCCTCGGACACTCCAGCTCTGGGGCCAACGTCCTGACTTTC.

This clonotype was found many times. The J gene is TRBJ2-1, the V gene TRBV11-3, with 12 bases identical to TRBD2. This CDR3 has 17 amino acids. V trimming: 5 bases; J trimming: 5 bases; junction bases outside the gene matches: 10. Germline V lookup: CDR1 SGHNT, CDR2 YENEEA. CDR3 DNA sequence: TGTGCCAGCAGCCCCCGGACTAGCGGGGACCTTGACAATGAGCAGTTCTTC. Amino acid sequence: CASSPRTSGDLDNEQFF. The full variable domain, completed using reference TRBV11-3 and TRBJ2-1, is EAGVVQSPRYKIIEKKQPVAFWCNPISGHNTLYWYLQNLGQGPELLIRYENEEAVDDSQLPKDRFSAERLKGVDSTLKIQPAELGDSAVYLCASSPRTSGDLDNEQFFGPGTRLTVL.

This clonotype was detected ten times or more. The chain recombines TRBV6-5 with TRBJ2-2; possible D gene TRBD1, 6 bases. The CDR3 totals 18 residues. Germline V gene data show CDR1 as MNHEY and CDR2 as SVGAGI. V dropped 0 bases and J dropped 4 bases, with 18 bases sitting between them. The CDR3 DNA follows: TGTGCCAGCAGTTACTCGACGCTCTGGGGGCCGGGCACCGGGGAGCTGTTTTTT. Translating it yields CASSYSTLWGPGTGELFF.

This clonotype was detected ten times or more. The CDR3 protein is CASHGGRGGTGELFF. CDR3 DNA sequence: TGTGCCAGCCATGGGGGCAGGGGTGGCACCGGGGAGCTGTTTTTT. The rearrangement joins TRBV6-5 to TRBJ2-2; weak D call: TRBD1 (6 bases). The CDR3 sequence is 15 residues long. Germline CDR1 is MNHEY and CDR2 is SVGAGI. V gave up 8 bases and J gave up 4 bases, with 17 bases separating them.

This clonotype has ten or more counts. The rearrangement links TRBV4-2 to TRBJ1-1; TRBD1 is a possible D gene (6 bases). Germline V gene sequence: CDR1 LGHNA, CDR2 YNFKEQ. The ends were cut back, 1 base at V and 0 bases at J, with 12 bases in the middle. The CDR3 length is 16 residues. CDR3 loop: CASSQALGGLNTEAFF. CDR3 DNA: TGTGCCAGCAGCCAAGCCCTAGGGGGGTTGAACACTGAAGCTTTCTTT.

The J gene is TRBJ2-7, the V gene TRBV7-2; tentatively, D is TRBD2 (6 bases). Trimming shortened V by 5 bases and J by 3 bases, and 11 bases separated the two germline ends. CDR3 length equals 13 residues. Germline values: CDR1 SGHTA, CDR2 FQGNSA. CDR3 amino acids: CASSRGNYYEQYF. In DNA form, the CDR3 reads TGTGCCAGCAGCCGCGGGAACTACTACGAGCAGTACTTC.

This clonotype was found many times. CDR3 coding DNA: TGTGCCAGCACCTCGACAGGGGCCGGGGAGCTGTTTTTT. Its protein is CASTSTGAGELFF. The J gene is TRBJ2-2, the V gene TRBV5-5, with TRBD1 matching 8 bases. V was pared by 6 bases and J by 6 bases, with 4 bases of the junction left unmatched. CDR3 length equals 13 residues. From germline, CDR1 is SGHKS and CDR2 YYEKEE (reference sequence).

There are many counts of this clonotype. This sequence joins TRBV7-2 and TRBJ2-3, with D possibly TRBD2 on 6 matching bases. CDR3 length equals 17 residues. Germline values: CDR1 SGHTA, CDR2 FQGNSA. V shed 5 bases and J shed 2 bases, with 20 bases lying between them. The CDR3 region has the DNA TGTGCCAGCAGCGTAAGCGGGCGCTGGGCCTTCACAGATACGCAGTATTTT. Protein: CASSVSGRWAFTDTQYF.

This clonotype was recorded at least ten times. The chain carries TRBV5-1 and TRBJ2-7; D remains unclear. Trimming removed 1 base at V and 3 bases at J, with 17 bases between. The CDR3 is made up of 16 amino acids. CDR1 is SGHRS and CDR2 is YFSETQ in the germline V gene. This CDR3 is CASSLSIGRSRYEQYF. The CDR3 bases are TGCGCCAGCAGCTTGAGTATTGGCAGGTCTCGCTACGAGCAGTACTTC.